The next 10 T cell receptor beta chains were all read from a single sample in a study of OX40 agonist ivuxolimab in advanced cancers. Using immunoSEQ multiplex PCR, the repertoire was profiled, and TCRdb retains in-frame clones only, with some absent. Seen here are tens of thousands of clones, roughly 87% observed once, and the top ten hold 0.33%. Sequenced material: CD4+ or CD8+ T cells sorted from blood, taken in a trial of the OX40 agonist ivuxolimab. The receptors shown here come from an adult with an advanced solid tumor such as melanoma, head and neck, liver or kidney cancer.

The V call is TRBV5-5, the J call TRBJ2-7; no definite D call. The CDR3 is 13 residues long. Germline CDR1 reads SGHKS; CDR2 reads YYEKEE (reference sequence). Deletions cut 6 bases from V and 1 base from J, with 11 bases between. CDR3 protein: CASTRATSYEQYV. The CDR3 DNA follows: TGTGCCAGCACCCGGGCCACGTCCTACGAGCAGTACGTC.

This rearrangement joins TRBV5-5 to TRBJ1-2; TRBD1 agrees at 9 bases. Germline V CDR1 and CDR2: SGHKS, YYEKEE (reference sequence). The V and J ends lost 0 bases and 6 bases, in that order; junction bases with no gene match: 9. This CDR3 is built from 16 residues. The CDR3 DNA reads TGTGCCAGCAGCTTGGAGGGACAGGGTCTATTTAATGGCTACACCTTC. This codes for CASSLEGQGLFNGYTF.

The gene calls are TRBV21-1 and TRBJ2-2; the table's TRBD1 call for D was not verified on the DNA. TRBV21-1 is a listed pseudogene. The CDR3 runs to 18 residues. CDR3 coding DNA: TGTGCCAGCAGAGATCCAACAGGGGAGGTTGCGAACACCGGGGAGCTGTTTTTT. Protein sequence: CASRDPTGEVANTGELFF.

J is TRBJ2-3 and V is TRBV6-6; D remains unclear. The length of the CDR3 is 13 residues. Germline V gene sequence: CDR1 MNHNY, CDR2 SVGAGI (reference sequence). The V end lost 0 bases, the J end lost 6 bases, and 7 bases lay between the germline ends. DNA for the CDR3: TGTGCCAGCAGTTACTCGAAGTTCGATACGCAGTATTTT. Protein sequence: CASSYSKFDTQYF.

V usage is TRBV19 and J usage is TRBJ2-5; D assignment may be TRBD1 or TRBD2 (6 bases each). This CDR3 has 13 residues. The V gene's germline CDR1 is LNHDA and CDR2 SQIVND (reference sequence). V dropped 9 bases and J dropped 1 base, with 12 bases sitting between them. The CDR3 nucleotides read TGTGCCAGCCTCGGGGGCTCCCAAGAGACCCAGTACTTC. It is translated as CASLGGSQETQYF.

The rearrangement joins TRBV19 to TRBJ1-1; D is unresolved. Germline V CDR1 and CDR2: LNHDA, SQIVND (reference sequence). The CDR3 sequence is 14 residues long. V was pared by 0 bases and J by 5 bases, with 10 bases between. The CDR3 DNA sequence: TGTGCCAGTAGTATAGATCCGGAGAGGACTGAAGCTTTCTTT. Translation gives CASSIDPERTEAFF.

Written as DNA, the CDR3 is TGCGCCAGCAGCTTGTCGGGGGATCCTTACGAGCAGTACTTC. Its protein is CASSLSGDPYEQYF. The chain combines TRBV5-1 with TRBJ2-7; TRBD2 might be the D (6 bases). CDR3 size: 14 residues. Trimming removed 1 base at V and 4 bases at J, with 12 bases between. Germline V CDR1 and CDR2: SGHRS, YFSETQ.

This clone was observed a few times. The chain joins TRBV10-1 to TRBJ1-1; a possible D gene is TRBD1 (5 bases). V lost 4 bases and J lost 5, with 14 bases in between. The CDR3 covers 14 residues. Germline-derived CDR1 and CDR2 are WNHNN and SYGVQD (reference sequence). The CDR3 loop reads CASSVGGEKTEAFF. The CDR3 nucleotides are TGCGCCAGCAGTGTTGGGGGGGAGAAAACTGAAGCTTTCTTT.

The chain has TRBV27 and TRBJ1-6, with D unresolved. Germline CDR1 reads MNHEY; CDR2 reads SMNVEV (reference sequence). This CDR3 is built from 15 residues. The V end was cut by 3 bases, the J end by 5 bases, with 11 bases between. The CDR3 loop reads CASSFSPGDNSPLHF. The CDR3 region has the DNA TGTGCCAGCAGTTTCTCTCCGGGAGATAATTCACCCCTCCACTTT.

This clone showed up just a few times. J is TRBJ2-6 and V is TRBV11-3; 7 nucleotides agree with TRBD1. Germline assignment: CDR1 SGHNT and CDR2 YENEEA. V gave up 3 bases and J gave up 2 bases; unmatched junction bases: 1. CDR3 size: 15 residues. CDR3 loop: CASSLQGAGANVLTF. In DNA, the CDR3 is TGTGCCAGCAGCTTGCAGGGGGCTGGGGCCAACGTCCTGACTTTC.